This T cell receptor (beta chain) emerged from a study of CD8+ T cells in alopecia areata. Study in general: A 6-month off-drug phase came after tofacitinib, which had lasted 6 to 18 months.

Study-wide results and caveats: Normal skin's resident alphabeta T cells are sequenced alongside lesional scalp T cells.

cDNA reverse transcribed from extracted RNA served as the sequencing template. Data came from immunoSEQ multiplex PCR; TCRdb stores just in-frame clones and leaves some out. The data hold under 130,000 clones, with 65% to 90% observed a single time. Remarks on this clone: Its matching antigen is unknown.

Treatment in this sample: oral pan-JAK inhibitor, 5-10 mg twice daily. Samples from alopecia areata patients were lesional scalp punch biopsies and peripheral blood. Sorting from PBMCs produced CD4+ and CD8+ T cells. The sample was CD8+ T cells sorted from blood, taken at approximately week 34, from a patient treated with tofacitinib. The receptor comes from a human donor with alopecia areata.

The CDR3 is CASSPALYGYTF. CDR3 nucleotides: TGTGCCAGCAGCCCGGCCCTCTATGGCTACACCTTC. The rearrangement uses TRBV7-8 and TRBJ1-2, with unresolved D. The CDR3 covers 12 residues. V dropped 5 bases and J dropped 4 bases, with 8 bases sitting between them. CDR1 is SGHVS, CDR2 FQNEAQ, per germline.